The next 21 T cell receptor beta chains were all read from a single sample in a study of T cell repertoires in cytomegalovirus infection. A single record per CDR3 protein comes from TCRdb applying MiXCR to the reads. The table includes around 490,000 distinct CDR3 sequences, about 25% detected once. Sequenced material: PBMCs. Every receptor here comes from a human donor in good health (CMV status not recorded). Some clones in this sample may be carry-over from other donors' samples.

This clonotype was counted many times. The gene calls are TRBV7-2 and TRBJ2-3; 10 bases are shared with TRBD1. Unmatched junction bases numbered 15, after V lost 5 bases and J lost 1 base. The CDR3 length is 19 residues. Germline V gives CDR1 SGHTA, CDR2 FQGNSA. CDR3 in amino acids: CASSRVGDRGIAGTDTQYF. The DNA of the CDR3 is TGTGCCAGCAGCCGAGTTGGGGACAGGGGTATCGCCGGCACAGATACGCAGTATTTT. Using reference TRBV7-2 and TRBJ2-3 for the parts outside the CDR3, the full variable domain is GAGVSQSPSNKVTEKGKDVELRCDPISGHTALYWYRQSLGQGLEFLIYFQGNSAPDKSGLPSDRFSAERTGGSVSTLTIQRTQQEDSAVYLCASSRVGDRGIAGTDTQYFGPGTRLTVL.

The chain links TRBV19 to TRBJ1-2, with 7 positions matching TRBD1. This CDR3 has 17 residues. J lost 3 bases, V lost 5 bases, and 15 bases had no gene match. Germline values: CDR1 LNHDA, CDR2 SQIVND (reference sequence). CDR3 DNA: TGTGCCAGTAGTCGAGACAGGGTGGAGGTTCACTACTATGGCTACACCTTC. It codes for CASSRDRVEVHYYGYTF. The variable domain in full, completed from reference TRBV19 and TRBJ1-2, reads DGGITQSPKYLFRKEGQNVTLSCEQNLNHDAMYWYRQDPGQGLRLIYYSQIVNDFQKGDIAEGYSVSREKKESFPLTVTSAQKNPTAFYLCASSRDRVEVHYYGYTFGSGTRLTVV.

Written as DNA, the CDR3 is TGTGCCAGCAGCTTAGATCTAGCGGGAGGCAATGAGCAGTTCTTC. The encoded protein is CASSLDLAGGNEQFF. V is TRBV11-3 and J is TRBJ2-1, with TRBD2 matching over 11 bases. The CDR3 has 15 residues. Germline V gives CDR1 SGHNT, CDR2 YENEEA. Trimming removed 0 bases from V and 6 bases from J; junction bases left unmatched: 1.

This clonotype was seen ten or more times. The chain joins TRBV12-3 or TRBV12-4 to TRBJ1-2, with no clear D. V shed 7 bases and J shed 4 bases, with 13 bases lying between them. This CDR3 contains 13 residues. The CDR3: CASNPPGTYGYTF. The CDR3 DNA sequence: TGTGCCAGCAACCCACCGGGAACCTATGGCTACACCTTC.

The table lists this clonotype with a few counts. The chain links TRBV25-1 to TRBJ2-7; D call uncertain. The CDR3 extends over 11 amino acids. The germline V and J ends were trimmed by 4 bases and 1 base, with 2 bases remaining between them. Germline loops: CDR1 MGHDK, CDR2 SYGVNS. CDR3 coding DNA: TGTGCCAGCAGTGTGTCCTACGAGCAGTACTTC. Translation: CASSVSYEQYF.

This clonotype has just a few counts. The chain joins TRBV5-1 to TRBJ2-7; D is unresolved. Trimming removed 4 bases from V and 4 bases from J, with 12 bases in between. The CDR3 runs to 13 residues. Germline CDR1 SGHRS, CDR2 YFSETQ. The CDR3 DNA reads TGCGCCAGCAGCCCACTGAGTTCATACGAGCAGTACTTC. Translated, it gives CASSPLSSYEQYF.

This chain joins TRBV29-1 and TRBJ2-1; D possibly matches TRBD1 or TRBD2 (5 bases each). Germline V gene data show CDR1 as SQVTM and CDR2 as ANQGSEA. The V and J ends lost 3 bases and 0 bases respectively, with 15 bases between them. This CDR3 is 16 amino acids long. The DNA for the CDR3 is TGCAGCGTTGACTCAGGGACCGGCAGCTCCTACAATGAGCAGTTCTTC. The encoded protein is CSVDSGTGSSYNEQFF.

This clonotype showed up just a few times. The chain couples TRBV11-2 to TRBJ2-1, with D unclear. Germline lookup yields CDR1 SGHAT and CDR2 FQNNGV. The V end lost 6 bases, the J end lost 4 bases, and 10 bases lay between the germline ends. The CDR3 is 13 residues long. CDR3 coding DNA: TGTGCCAGCAGTTACGGACCTTACAATGAGCAGTTCTTC. It yields the protein CASSYGPYNEQFF.

This clonotype has more than one count but fewer than ten. The gene calls are TRBV7-8 and TRBJ2-1; D call uncertain. The CDR3 length is 15 residues. The ends were cut back, 8 bases at V and 7 bases at J, with 21 bases in the middle. In germline, CDR1 is SGHVS, CDR2 FQNEAQ. CDR3 residues: CASHDPYPKGNEQFF. DNA of the CDR3: TGTGCCAGCCATGACCCGTACCCGAAGGGTAATGAGCAGTTCTTC.

The chain carries TRBV27 and TRBJ2-3; D remains ambiguous. The CDR3 has 14 amino acids. The germline V and J ends were trimmed by 3 bases and 1 base, with 8 bases remaining between them. Germline CDR1 MNHEY, CDR2 SMNVEV (reference sequence). CDR3 residues: CASSFRRGTDTQYF. In DNA form, the CDR3 reads TGTGCCAGCAGTTTCCGACGAGGCACAGATACGCAGTATTTT.

The rearrangement joins TRBV24-1 to TRBJ2-2; TRBD1 aligns across 9 bases. In germline, CDR1 is KGHDR, CDR2 SFDVKD. Trimming cost V 7 bases and J 4 bases; bases outside gene matches: 9. The CDR3 contains 16 residues. The DNA of the CDR3 is TGTGCCACCAGCGGGGTGGGGACAGGGTCCACCGGGGAGCTGTTTTTT. This gives the protein CATSGVGTGSTGELFF.

This clonotype has only a few counts. In DNA, the CDR3 is TGTGCCAGCAGTCGGGTAGCGGGAAAGGTTAATCAAACCTACAATGAGCAGTTCTTC. Residues: CASSRVAGKVNQTYNEQFF. The chain carries TRBV27 and TRBJ2-1; TRBD2 agrees at 8 bases. The ends lost 5 bases at V and 2 bases at J; junction bases unmatched: 17. This CDR3 has 19 amino acids. CDR1 MNHEY and CDR2 SMNVEV come from the germline V gene (reference sequence).

The chain has TRBV4-1 and TRBJ1-5; TRBD1 matches at 7 bases. V was pared by 1 base and J by 2 bases, with 2 bases of the junction left unmatched. Germline CDR1 MGHRA, CDR2 YSYEKL. This CDR3 comprises 15 residues. CDR3 sequence (DNA): TGCGCCAGCAGCCAAGCAGGGGGGGGCAATCAGCCCCAGCATTTT. Protein: CASSQAGGGNQPQHF.

The chain combines TRBV29-1 with TRBJ2-5; D call uncertain. Germline V lookup: CDR1 SQVTM, CDR2 ANQGSEA. V was cut by 8 bases and J by 2 bases, with 18 bases left in between. The CDR3 extends over 14 amino acids. Here the CDR3 reads CSFLQSQVQETQYF. Written as DNA, the CDR3 is TGCAGCTTCCTCCAGTCTCAGGTTCAAGAGACCCAGTACTTC.

The V and J genes are TRBV6-5 and TRBJ2-7, with 7 bases fitting TRBD1. CDR1 is MNHEY, CDR2 SVGAGI, per germline. V lost 8 bases and J lost 2; bases outside the gene matches: 9. This CDR3 contains 14 residues. CDR3 sequence (DNA): TGTGCCAGCCGTCGGGACAGCGGTACCTACGAGCAGTACTTC. The encoded protein is CASRRDSGTYEQYF.

This clonotype was found a few times. CDR3 loop: CATSRQGSNTGELFF. The CDR3 DNA is TGTGCCACCAGTCGACAGGGATCGAACACCGGGGAGCTGTTTTTT. The rearrangement uses TRBV24-1 and TRBJ2-2; 7 bases map to TRBD1. This CDR3 region has 15 residues. CDR1 and CDR2 (germline): KGHDR, SFDVKD. V lost 6 bases, J lost 0 bases, and 3 bases stayed unmatched.

In its sample, this clonotype was seen a few times. V gene TRBV7-3 combines with J gene TRBJ2-7; 9 positions match TRBD1. The V gene end was trimmed by 5 bases and the J gene end by 5 bases; junction bases not matched to a gene: 7. In germline, CDR1 is SGHTA, CDR2 FQGTGA. This CDR3 is built from 14 residues. The CDR3 coding sequence is TGTGCCAGCAGCGCCGGGACAGGGATACACGAGCAGTACTTC. Amino acid sequence: CASSAGTGIHEQYF. Full variable domain (outside the CDR3, taken from reference TRBV7-3 and TRBJ2-7): GAGVSQTPSNKVTEKGKYVELRCDPISGHTALYWYRQSLGQGPEFLIYFQGTGAADDSGLPNDRFFAVRPEGSVSTLKIQRTERGDSAVYLCASSAGTGIHEQYFGPGTRLTVT.

This clonotype has a handful of counts. The CDR3 nucleotides read TGTGCCAGCAGTTTAATCGGCAGCTTCTCCCTCCTAGACGAGCAGTACTTC. Amino acids: CASSLIGSFSLLDEQYF. V gene TRBV28 combines with J gene TRBJ2-7; D call uncertain. From germline, CDR1 is MDHEN and CDR2 SYDVKM. V was shortened by 2 bases and J by 5 bases, with 22 bases between the two germline ends. This CDR3 is built from 17 residues.

For the CDR3, the DNA is TGTGCCAGCAGCCCCCCGACTAGCTCGAGGGAGCTGTTTTTT. Amino acids: CASSPPTSSRELFF. The V and J genes are TRBV11-3 and TRBJ2-2; 7 bases agree with TRBD2. This CDR3 has 14 amino acids. The germline CDR1 and CDR2 sequences are SGHNT and YENEEA. V shed 5 bases, J shed 9 bases, and the junction held 9 bases outside the gene matches.

This chain links TRBV30 with TRBJ2-3; weak D call: TRBD1 (5 bases). CDR3 size: 14 residues. From germline, CDR1 is GTSNPN and CDR2 SVGIG (reference sequence). Trimming stripped 2 bases from V and 0 bases from J, with 9 bases between. CDR3 nucleotide sequence: TGTGCCTGGAGTCGCGGACACAGCACAGATACGCAGTATTTT. Translated, it gives CAWSRGHSTDTQYF.

The chain combines TRBV12-3 or TRBV12-4 with TRBJ2-1, with 7 positions matching TRBD2. The ends lost 0 bases at V and 15 bases at J; junction bases unmatched: 11. This CDR3 comprises 14 residues. The CDR3: CASSLAQGGEKGFF. The CDR3 region has the DNA TGTGCCAGCAGTTTAGCCCAGGGAGGGGAGAAGGGGTTCTTC.